Listed below are T cell receptor beta chains from one sample, sequenced in a study of blood T cells in healthy people across ages. In TCRdb, the 5' RACE reads were re-called with MiXCR into one record per CDR3 protein. The top ten hold roughly 14% of the sample, which has roughly 680,000 distinct CDR3 sequences, 40% to 65% seen once. The sequenced material came from blood. These receptors all stem from a woman aged 80 or older in good health. Each CDR3 is given with its conserved first and last residue. D genes are given only for firm matches. Rows may omit the clone size; those that give it use once, few, many or a size class.

J gene: TRBJ1-6; D gene: .; V gene: TRBV27; clone size: .; CDR3 protein: CASKRQETYNSPLHF; CDR3 DNA: TGTGCCAGCAAGCGACAGGAGACCTATAATTCACCCCTCCACTTT
J gene: TRBJ2-7; D gene: .; V gene: TRBV5-5; clone size: .; CDR3 protein: CASSTSINQRGGNEQYF; CDR3 DNA: TGTGCCAGCAGCACCTCGATTAATCAGAGGGGGGGGAATGAGCAGTACTTC
J gene: TRBJ1-2; D gene: .; V gene: TRBV20-1; clone size: many; CDR3 protein: CSARTDVFYGYTF; CDR3 DNA: TGCAGTGCTCGGACAGACGTTTTCTATGGCTACACCTTC
J gene: TRBJ2-3; D gene: .; V gene: TRBV15; clone size: .; CDR3 protein: CATSPEGLSTDTQYF; CDR3 DNA: TGTGCCACCAGTCCCGAAGGCCTTAGCACAGATACGCAGTATTTT
J gene: TRBJ2-1; D gene: TRBD1; V gene: TRBV27; clone size: many; CDR3 protein: CASSLWDRDNEQFF; CDR3 DNA: TGTGCCAGCAGTTTATGGGACAGGGACAATGAGCAGTTCTTC
J gene: TRBJ2-5; D gene: .; V gene: TRBV7-9; clone size: .; CDR3 protein: CASSLEARGTQYF; CDR3 DNA: TGTGCCAGCAGCTTAGAGGCCCGCGGGACCCAGTACTTC
J gene: TRBJ1-4; D gene: .; V gene: TRBV12-3/TRBV12-4; clone size: .; CDR3 protein: CASSYGGTANEKLFF; CDR3 DNA: TGTGCCAGCAGTTATGGGGGCACAGCTAATGAAAAACTGTTTTTT
J gene: TRBJ1-2; D gene: .; V gene: TRBV27; clone size: .; CDR3 protein: CASSSLRPGPVHGYTF; CDR3 DNA: TGTGCCAGCAGTTCCCTCCGCCCGGGTCCCGTGCATGGCTACACCTTC
J gene: TRBJ2-2; D gene: .; V gene: TRBV10-3; clone size: .; CDR3 protein: CAISVQRPEMGTGELFF; CDR3 DNA: TGTGCCATCAGCGTTCAACGACCGGAAATGGGCACCGGGGAGCTGTTTTTT
J gene: TRBJ2-1; D gene: TRBD2; V gene: TRBV20-1; clone size: many; CDR3 protein: CSAEGLAGATLEQFF; CDR3 DNA: TGCAGTGCAGAGGGACTAGCGGGGGCAACCCTTGAGCAGTTCTTC
J gene: TRBJ2-7; D gene: TRBD2; V gene: TRBV6-1; clone size: .; CDR3 protein: CASSEALAGAYEQYF; CDR3 DNA: TGTGCCAGCAGTGAAGCGCTAGCGGGAGCCTACGAGCAGTACTTC
J gene: TRBJ2-1; D gene: TRBD2; V gene: TRBV20-1; clone size: .; CDR3 protein: CSASGAGGPFNEQFF; CDR3 DNA: TGCAGTGCTAGTGGAGCGGGGGGGCCTTTCAATGAGCAGTTCTTC
J gene: TRBJ2-7; D gene: .; V gene: TRBV28; clone size: few; CDR3 protein: CASSLGQLEQYF; CDR3 DNA: TGTGCCAGCAGTTTGGGTCAGCTCGAGCAGTACTTC
J gene: TRBJ2-1; D gene: .; V gene: TRBV6-5; clone size: .; CDR3 protein: CASSDSRRSGEFF; CDR3 DNA: TGTGCCAGCAGTGACTCTCGCCGATCGGGGGAGTTCTTC
J gene: TRBJ2-1; D gene: TRBD2; V gene: TRBV20-1; clone size: .; CDR3 protein: CSARDASGGRNEQFF; CDR3 DNA: TGCAGTGCTAGAGATGCTAGCGGGGGTCGGAATGAGCAGTTCTTC
J gene: TRBJ2-7; D gene: .; V gene: TRBV5-1; clone size: many; CDR3 protein: CASSPTRDSYEQYF; CDR3 DNA: TGCGCCAGCTCCCCAACGAGAGATTCCTACGAGCAGTACTTC
J gene: TRBJ1-5; D gene: TRBD1; V gene: TRBV5-1; clone size: .; CDR3 protein: CASSLAGGGQPQHF; CDR3 DNA: TGCGCCAGCAGCTTGGCAGGGGGCGGTCAGCCCCAGCATTTT
J gene: TRBJ2-7; D gene: .; V gene: TRBV7-9; clone size: .; CDR3 protein: CASSLPRGQGYEQYF; CDR3 DNA: TGTGCCAGCAGCTTACCCCGGGGACAAGGCTACGAGCAGTACTTC
J gene: TRBJ1-3; D gene: .; V gene: TRBV20-1; clone size: .; CDR3 protein: CSARDQGRASSGNTIYF; CDR3 DNA: TGCAGTGCTAGAGATCAGGGCAGGGCGAGCTCTGGAAACACCATATATTTT
J gene: TRBJ1-4; D gene: .; V gene: TRBV3-1; clone size: .; CDR3 protein: CASSLRQDVIEKLFF; CDR3 DNA: TGTGCCAGCAGCCTAAGACAGGACGTTATAGAAAAACTGTTTTTT
J gene: TRBJ2-7; D gene: .; V gene: TRBV6-5; clone size: .; CDR3 protein: CASSYWRGTYNEQYF; CDR3 DNA: TGTGCCAGCAGTTACTGGAGGGGTACCTACAATGAGCAGTACTTC
J gene: TRBJ1-1; D gene: TRBD1; V gene: TRBV5-1; clone size: many; CDR3 protein: CASSTGTGQTEAFF; CDR3 DNA: TGCGCCAGCAGCACGGGGACAGGGCAAACTGAAGCTTTCTTT
J gene: TRBJ2-7; D gene: TRBD1; V gene: TRBV4-1; clone size: .; CDR3 protein: CASSPEKGAREQYF; CDR3 DNA: TGCGCCAGCAGCCCCGAAAAGGGGGCGCGTGAGCAGTACTTC
J gene: TRBJ1-2; D gene: .; V gene: TRBV5-4; clone size: .; CDR3 protein: CASSPRGLWAYGYTF; CDR3 DNA: TGTGCCAGCAGCCCCCGGGGTCTTTGGGCGTATGGCTACACCTTC
J gene: TRBJ2-5; D gene: .; V gene: TRBV2; clone size: .; CDR3 protein: CASSERAYQETQYF; CDR3 DNA: TGTGCCAGCAGTGAGAGGGCTTACCAAGAGACCCAGTACTTC
J gene: TRBJ1-1; D gene: .; V gene: TRBV6-1; clone size: .; CDR3 protein: CASSEAGVQEAFF; CDR3 DNA: TGTGCCAGCAGTGAAGCAGGGGTCCAGGAAGCTTTCTTT
J gene: TRBJ1-1; D gene: .; V gene: TRBV7-9; clone size: few; CDR3 protein: CASSARTDTEAFF; CDR3 DNA: TGTGCCAGCAGTGCACGGACAGACACTGAAGCTTTCTTT
J gene: TRBJ1-2; D gene: TRBD1; V gene: TRBV6-5; clone size: few; CDR3 protein: CASSPVTGTGIYGYTF; CDR3 DNA: TGTGCCAGCAGTCCCGTGACCGGGACAGGGATCTATGGCTACACCTTC
J gene: TRBJ2-3; D gene: TRBD2; V gene: TRBV9; clone size: .; CDR3 protein: CASSVGLAGARTDTQYF; CDR3 DNA: TGTGCCAGCAGCGTAGGCTTAGCGGGGGCCCGCACGGATACGCAGTATTTT
J gene: TRBJ2-7; D gene: TRBD2; V gene: TRBV20-1; clone size: many; CDR3 protein: CSARALSGSSYEQYF; CDR3 DNA: TGCAGTGCTAGAGCGTTGAGCGGGAGCTCCTACGAGCAGTACTTC
J gene: TRBJ2-2; D gene: .; V gene: TRBV15; clone size: .; CDR3 protein: CATSGTQGTGELFF; CDR3 DNA: TGTGCCACCAGCGGGACTCAGGGGACCGGGGAGCTGTTTTTT
J gene: TRBJ2-1; D gene: TRBD1; V gene: TRBV15; clone size: once; CDR3 protein: CATSRVWDRQETQFF; CDR3 DNA: TGCGCCACCAGCAGAGTCTGGGACAGGCAAGAGACCCAGTTCTTC
J gene: TRBJ2-2; D gene: .; V gene: TRBV20-1; clone size: .; CDR3 protein: CSARESGPGTGELFF; CDR3 DNA: TGCAGTGCTAGAGAGTCAGGCCCTGGGACCGGGGAGCTGTTTTTT
J gene: TRBJ1-2; D gene: TRBD1; V gene: TRBV20-1; clone size: .; CDR3 protein: CSASRTGYYGYTF; CDR3 DNA: TGCAGTGCTAGCCGGACAGGGTACTATGGCTACACCTTC
J gene: TRBJ2-1; D gene: TRBD2; V gene: TRBV5-6; clone size: .; CDR3 protein: CASHPPGLAFGEQFF; CDR3 DNA: TGTGCCAGCCATCCGCCGGGACTAGCGTTTGGGGAGCAGTTCTTC
J gene: TRBJ1-6; D gene: .; V gene: TRBV6-5; clone size: many; CDR3 protein: CASRGAYRNSPLHF; CDR3 DNA: TGTGCCAGCCGAGGGGCTTACCGTAATTCACCCCTCCACTTT
J gene: TRBJ2-3; D gene: .; V gene: TRBV29-1; clone size: many; CDR3 protein: CSVETLATQYF; CDR3 DNA: TGCAGCGTTGAGACTCTAGCTACGCAGTATTTT
J gene: TRBJ2-5; D gene: TRBD2; V gene: TRBV29-1; clone size: many; CDR3 protein: CSVVLAGIQETQYF; CDR3 DNA: TGCAGCGTAGTCCTAGCGGGGATCCAAGAGACCCAGTACTTC
J gene: TRBJ2-2; D gene: .; V gene: TRBV11-2; clone size: .; CDR3 protein: CASSARGAGELFF; CDR3 DNA: TGTGCCAGCAGCGCAAGGGGGGCCGGGGAGCTGTTTTTT
J gene: TRBJ2-1; D gene: .; V gene: TRBV11-3; clone size: .; CDR3 protein: CASSLRGSRGMGEQLF; CDR3 DNA: TGTGCCAGCAGCCTAAGAGGGTCTAGGGGGATGGGTGAGCAGTTATTC
J gene: TRBJ2-1; D gene: .; V gene: TRBV9; clone size: .; CDR3 protein: CASSAPGVIDEQFF; CDR3 DNA: TGTGCCAGCAGCGCGCCAGGGGTTATCGATGAGCAGTTCTTC
J gene: TRBJ2-3; D gene: TRBD2; V gene: TRBV20-1; clone size: .; CDR3 protein: CSAKIGTSGDTQYF; CDR3 DNA: TGCAGTGCTAAGATCGGGACTAGCGGAGATACGCAGTATTTT
J gene: TRBJ2-1; D gene: .; V gene: TRBV9; clone size: many; CDR3 protein: CASTTGPPTYNEQFF; CDR3 DNA: TGTGCCAGCACCACAGGTCCCCCAACCTACAATGAGCAGTTCTTC
J gene: TRBJ2-7; D gene: TRBD2; V gene: TRBV27; clone size: many; CDR3 protein: CASRTGTSGNQDEQYF; CDR3 DNA: TGTGCCAGCAGGACCGGGACTAGCGGGAATCAAGACGAGCAGTACTTC
J gene: TRBJ1-6; D gene: TRBD1; V gene: TRBV28; clone size: many; CDR3 protein: CASSSTGENSPLHF; CDR3 DNA: TGTGCCAGCAGTTCGACAGGGGAAAATTCACCCCTCCACTTT
J gene: TRBJ1-2; D gene: .; V gene: TRBV5-1; clone size: few; CDR3 protein: CASSLVAGISGYTF; CDR3 DNA: TGCGCCAGCAGCTTAGTGGCAGGGATAAGTGGCTACACCTTC
J gene: TRBJ2-2; D gene: .; V gene: TRBV5-1; clone size: .; CDR3 protein: CASSLSLLNTGELFF; CDR3 DNA: TGCGCCAGCAGCTTGAGCTTACTGAACACCGGGGAGCTGTTTTTT